A selection of T cell receptor beta chains follows, all from one sample in a study of cytomegalovirus exposure and HLA in healthy donors. The assay was immunoSEQ multiplex PCR, and TCRdb's table has in-frame clones only and misses some. This repertoire comprises 40,000 to 50,000 clones; its ten largest clones make up 2% to 2.5%. Sample: PBMCs. These receptors came from a woman aged 35 to 49 in good health and CMV-seronegative. Both conserved end residues are part of each CDR3. The D gene is left open where the match is weak. The size of a clone is reported for some rows only, either as once, few or many, or as a class for expanded clones.

d_call	clone_size	j_call	v_call	cdr3_length	cdr3_aa	cdr3_nt
TRBD1	.	TRBJ2-1	TRBV6-6	12	CASRDSNNEQFF	TGTGCCAGCCGGGACAGTAACAATGAGCAGTTCTTC
.	.	TRBJ2-7	TRBV7-9	15	CASSPPHRGSYEQYF	TGTGCCAGCAGCCCGCCCCATAGGGGGTCCTACGAGCAGTACTTC
.	.	TRBJ1-2	TRBV6-5	15	CASSYSRAASYGYTF	TGTGCCAGCAGTTACTCGAGGGCGGCCAGCTATGGCTACACCTTC
TRBD1	.	TRBJ2-7	TRBV19	17	CASSIETTGAIAYEQYF	TGTGCCAGTAGTATAGAGACCACAGGGGCAATCGCCTACGAGCAGTACTTC
.	.	TRBJ2-3	TRBV5-1	15	CASSLEVRSADTQYF	TGCGCCAGCAGCTTGGAAGTGAGATCCGCAGATACGCAGTATTTT
TRBD2	.	TRBJ2-7	TRBV18	15	CASSPGALAGVEQYF	TGTGCCAGCTCACCAGGAGCACTAGCGGGGGTCGAGCAGTACTTC
.	.	TRBJ1-2	TRBV9	13	CASSVTGSYGYTF	TGTGCCAGCAGCGTAACAGGGAGCTATGGCTACACCTTC
.	.	TRBJ1-2	TRBV6-1	14	CASSEGGTLYGYTF	TGTGCCAGCAGTGAAGGGGGGACTCTCTATGGCTACACCTTC
TRBD1	.	TRBJ1-1	TRBV30	14	CAWTLWTGRAEAFF	TGTGCCTGGACCCTTTGGACAGGGCGCGCTGAAGCTTTCTTT
TRBD1	.	TRBJ2-7	TRBV27	15	CASSPDRVGGYEQYF	TGTGCCAGCAGTCCGGACAGGGTGGGGGGCTACGAGCAGTACTTC
.	.	TRBJ1-1	TRBV5-4	14	CASGGALGGTEAFF	TGTGCCAGCGGCGGGGCGCTTGGGGGCACTGAAGCTTTCTTT
TRBD1	.	TRBJ1-1	TRBV7-3	14	CASSFLGQGTEAFF	TGTGCCAGCAGCTTCCTGGGACAGGGGACTGAAGCTTTCTTT
.	.	TRBJ1-2	TRBV29-1	11	CSGQDYYGYTF	TGCAGTGGTCAGGACTACTATGGCTACACCTTC
TRBD1	.	TRBJ1-3	TRBV15	15	CATSRKGQWGNTIYF	TGTGCCACCAGCAGGAAGGGACAGTGGGGAAACACCATATATTTT
TRBD1	.	TRBJ2-7	TRBV7-2	13	CASSPTQGNEQYF	TGTGCCAGCAGCCCGACACAGGGGAACGAGCAGTACTTC
.	.	TRBJ2-5	TRBV9	14	CASSVGGAQETQYF	TGTGCCAGCAGCGTGGGGGGGGCGCAAGAGACCCAGTACTTC
TRBD1	.	TRBJ1-6	TRBV27	16	CASSLLGQGANSPLHF	TGTGCCAGCAGTTTATTGGGACAGGGGGCCAATTCACCCCTCCACTTT
.	.	TRBJ2-2	TRBV5-1	16	CASSLGVSGNTGELFF	TGCGCCAGCAGCTTGGGGGTTAGCGGGAACACCGGGGAGCTGTTTTTT
TRBD2	.	TRBJ2-5	TRBV12-5	16	CASGLGVGGRGETQYF	TGTGCTAGTGGTTTGGGTGTGGGAGGGCGTGGGGAGACCCAGTACTTC
TRBD1	.	TRBJ1-3	TRBV30	13	CAWDRGSGNTIYF	TGTGCCTGGGACAGGGGCTCTGGAAACACCATATATTTT
.	.	TRBJ1-6	TRBV5-1	15	CASREESRGNSPLHF	TGCGCCAGCAGGGAGGAGAGTCGGGGTAATTCACCCCTCCACTTT
TRBD1	.	TRBJ1-3	TRBV4-2	15	CASSQRTGGGNTIYF	TGTGCCAGCAGCCAACGGACAGGGGGCGGAAACACCATATATTTT
.	.	TRBJ1-1	TRBV19	16	CASTEGEGQKNTEAFF	TGTGCCAGTACCGAGGGGGAAGGACAGAAGAACACTGAAGCTTTCTTT
.	.	TRBJ2-2	TRBV5-1	15	CASITDTANTGELFF	TGCGCCAGCATCACGGACACGGCTAACACCGGGGAGCTGTTTTTT
.	.	TRBJ2-1	TRBV19	16	CASSMGGTTTYNEQFF	TGTGCCAGTAGTATGGGAGGGACAACAACCTACAATGAGCAGTTCTTC
.	medium-sized	TRBJ1-1	TRBV6-6	16	CASSYPSGLVPPEAFF	TGTGCCAGCAGTTACCCATCGGGACTGGTGCCCCCTGAAGCTTTCTTT
TRBD1	.	TRBJ2-1	TRBV6-5	11	CASSYRGQQFF	TGTGCCAGCAGTTACAGGGGGCAGCAGTTCTTC
.	.	TRBJ2-7	TRBV6-6	13	CASSSQGTREQYF	TGTGCCAGCAGTTCTCAGGGGACCCGCGAGCAGTACTTC
.	.	TRBJ2-5	TRBV7-8	11	CASSFSETQYF	TGTGCCAGCAGCTTCAGTGAGACCCAGTACTTC
TRBD1	.	TRBJ1-2	TRBV2	14	CASHLGGTGYGYTF	TGTGCCAGCCACCTGGGTGGGACAGGATATGGCTACACCTTC
TRBD2	.	TRBJ2-3	TRBV6-1	15	CASTLGGGSTDKQYF	TGTGCCAGCACCCTAGGCGGGGGAAGCACAGATAAGCAGTATTTT
TRBD2	.	TRBJ2-1	TRBV29-1	13	CSVGASGYNEQFF	TGCAGCGTTGGGGCTAGCGGTTACAATGAGCAGTTCTTC
TRBD1	.	TRBJ1-2	TRBV7-9	14	CASSFRQGEYGYTF	TGTGCCAGCAGCTTCAGACAGGGCGAATATGGCTACACCTTC